What follows are 11 T cell receptor beta chains derived from one specimen sequenced in a study of cytomegalovirus exposure and HLA in healthy donors. With 60 Vbeta and 13 Jbeta primers, the PCR was carried out. TCRdb's table, derived via immunoSEQ multiplex PCR, lists solely in-frame clones and lacks some. The sample has roughly 200,000 clones, around 77% seen once. Sample: PBMCs. These receptors all stem from a man aged 25-40 years in good health and CMV-seronegative.

In this sample, this clone turned up once. The rearrangement uses TRBV9 and TRBJ2-1, with 10 bases aligning to TRBD1. V lost 4 bases, J lost 3 bases, and 4 bases stayed unmatched. Germline V gene sequence: CDR1 SGDLS, CDR2 YYNGEE. This CDR3 is 15 amino acids long. This chain's CDR3 is CASSPDRGLYNEQFF. Here the CDR3 DNA reads TGTGCCAGCAGCCCAGACAGGGGGCTCTACAATGAGCAGTTCTTC.

V usage is TRBV5-1 and J usage is TRBJ1-4; D is possibly TRBD1 (5 bases). With 1 base removed from V and 5 bases from J, the gap between germline ends came to 15 bases. CDR1 SGHRS and CDR2 YFSETQ come from the germline V gene. This CDR3 has 16 amino acids. The CDR3 is CASSLSTTAVNEKLFF. In nucleotides, the CDR3 is TGCGCCAGCAGCTTGAGCACGACAGCCGTCAATGAAAAACTGTTTTTT.

CDR3 DNA: TGTGCCTGGAGCGGGGGACTTCTAGGCACAGATACGCAGTATTTT. It specifies CAWSGGLLGTDTQYF. The chain recombines TRBV30 with TRBJ2-3; D is possibly TRBD2 (6 bases). Germline CDR1 is GTSNPN and CDR2 is SVGIG (reference sequence). This CDR3 region has 15 residues. The V end was cut by 3 bases, the J end by 1 base, with 14 bases between. The full variable domain, in which reference TRBV30 and TRBJ2-3 provide the parts outside the CDR3, is SQTIHQWPATLVQPVGSPLSLECTVEGTSNPNLYWYRQAAGRGLQLLFYSVGIGQISSEVPQNLSASRPQDRQFILSSKKLLLSDSGFYLCAWSGGLLGTDTQYFGPGTRLTVL.

The chain links TRBV10-3 to TRBJ1-1; 10 bases agree with TRBD1. Germline assignment: CDR1 ENHRY and CDR2 SYGVKD. The junction had 4 bases not matched to a gene; V was cut back by 10 bases and J by 5 bases. The CDR3 is 12 amino acids. CDR3 DNA sequence: TGTGCCACCGGACAGGGGGGGACTGAAGCTTTCTTT. It codes for CATGQGGTEAFF.

The chain has TRBV6-4 and TRBJ2-1; TRBD2 is a possible D gene (5 bases). Germline CDR1 reads MRHNA; CDR2 reads SNTAGT. The CDR3 is made up of 13 amino acids. V was shortened by 2 bases and J by 16 bases, with 18 bases between the two germline ends. The CDR3 DNA is TGTGCCAGCAGTGACGAGGGCCTTTACGCTAAATTCTTC. Translating gives CASSDEGLYAKFF.

In this sample, this clone turned up a few times. This rearrangement joins TRBV10-3 to TRBJ1-1; D gene unclear. Germline CDR1 is ENHRY and CDR2 is SYGVKD. V was cut by 6 bases and J by 4 bases, with 18 bases left in between. The CDR3 sequence is 15 residues long. CDR3 nucleotides: TGTGCCATCAGAGATTACAAGGCGGCTGCCACTGAAGCTTTCTTT. Protein product: CAIRDYKAAATEAFF.

The V gene is TRBV25-1, the J gene TRBJ2-1; D not certain. The V gene lost 5 bases and the J gene lost 5 bases, with 7 bases spanning the gap. The CDR3 spans 12 residues. CDR1 is MGHDK, CDR2 SYGVNS, per germline. This CDR3 reads CASSLQNNEQFF. The CDR3 DNA sequence: TGTGCCAGCAGTTTACAGAACAATGAGCAGTTCTTC.

CDR3 nucleotides: TGTGCCAGTAGTTCACGGACTAGCGGGAGTTACAATGAGCAGTTCTTC. Amino acid sequence: CASSSRTSGSYNEQFF. The rearrangement links TRBV19 to TRBJ2-1; 13 nucleotides line up with TRBD2. Germline CDR1 LNHDA, CDR2 SQIVND (reference sequence). The CDR3 is 16 residues long. After removal of 5 bases from V and 4 bases from J, the junction contained 5 bases not matched to a gene.

The CDR3 loop reads CASSLDDTITDTQYF. CDR3 DNA sequence: TGCGCCAGCAGCTTGGACGACACAATCACAGATACGCAGTATTTT. V is TRBV5-1 and J is TRBJ2-3; unclear D gene. Germline values: CDR1 SGHRS, CDR2 YFSETQ. CDR3 size: 15 residues. V was shortened by 0 bases and J by 2 bases, with 10 bases between the two germline ends.

The V and J genes are TRBV30 and TRBJ2-7; 7 nucleotides match TRBD1. The V gene end was trimmed by 0 bases and the J gene end by 2 bases; junction bases not matched to a gene: 1. Germline V gene data show CDR1 as GTSNPN and CDR2 as SVGIG (reference sequence). The CDR3 spans 13 residues. The CDR3 DNA reads as TGTGCCTGGAGTGTGACAGGGCCCTACGAGCAGTACTTC. Encoded protein: CAWSVTGPYEQYF.

V is TRBV7-6 and J is TRBJ2-6; 7 nucleotides match TRBD1. The CDR3 loop spans 15 amino acids. V lost 4 bases and J lost 2; bases outside the gene matches: 2. Germline lookup yields CDR1 SGHVS and CDR2 FNYEAQ. The CDR3 nucleotides are TGTGCCAGCAGCTCGACAGGGACTGGGGCCAACGTCCTGACTTTC. Translation gives CASSSTGTGANVLTF.